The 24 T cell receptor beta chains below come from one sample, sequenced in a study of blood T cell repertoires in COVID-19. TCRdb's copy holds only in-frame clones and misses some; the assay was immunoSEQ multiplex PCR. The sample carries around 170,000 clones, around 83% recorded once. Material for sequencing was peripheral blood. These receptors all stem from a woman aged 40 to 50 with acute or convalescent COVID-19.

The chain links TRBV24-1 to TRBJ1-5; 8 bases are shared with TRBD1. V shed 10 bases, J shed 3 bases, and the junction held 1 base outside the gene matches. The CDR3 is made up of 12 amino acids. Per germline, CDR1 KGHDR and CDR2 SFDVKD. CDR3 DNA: TGTGCCACGGGACAGGCCAATCAGCCCCAGCATTTT. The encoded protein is CATGQANQPQHF.

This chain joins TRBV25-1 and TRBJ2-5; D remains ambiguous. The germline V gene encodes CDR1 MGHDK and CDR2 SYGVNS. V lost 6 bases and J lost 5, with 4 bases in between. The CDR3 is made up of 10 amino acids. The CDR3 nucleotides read TGTGCCAGCAGAGCCGAGACCCAGTACTTC. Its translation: CASRAETQYF.

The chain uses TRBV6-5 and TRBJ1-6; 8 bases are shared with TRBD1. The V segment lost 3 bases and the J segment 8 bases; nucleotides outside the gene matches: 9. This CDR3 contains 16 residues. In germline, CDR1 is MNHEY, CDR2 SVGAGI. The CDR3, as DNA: TGTGCCAGCAGTTATGGGATTCAGGGGGCCTATTCACCCCTCCACTTT. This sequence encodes CASSYGIQGAYSPLHF.

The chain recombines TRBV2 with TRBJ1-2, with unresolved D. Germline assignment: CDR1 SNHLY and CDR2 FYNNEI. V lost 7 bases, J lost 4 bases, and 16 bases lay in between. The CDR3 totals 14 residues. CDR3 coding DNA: TGTGCCAGCACGGTCTACAGCGGAGGCTATGGCTACACCTTC. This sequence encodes CASTVYSGGYGYTF.

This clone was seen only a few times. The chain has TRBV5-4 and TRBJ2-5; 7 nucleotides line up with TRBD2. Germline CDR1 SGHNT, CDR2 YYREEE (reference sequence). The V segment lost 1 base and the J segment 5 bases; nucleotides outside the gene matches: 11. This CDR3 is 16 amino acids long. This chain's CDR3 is CASSLPRWGGKETQYF. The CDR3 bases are TGTGCCAGCAGCTTGCCCAGGTGGGGGGGAAAGGAGACCCAGTACTTC. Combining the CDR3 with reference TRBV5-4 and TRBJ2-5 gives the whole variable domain ETGVTQSPTHLIKTRGQQVTLRCSSQSGHNTVSWYQQALGQGPQFIFQYYREEENGRGNFPPRFSGLQFPNYSSELNVNALELDDSALYLCASSLPRWGGKETQYFGPGTRLLVL.

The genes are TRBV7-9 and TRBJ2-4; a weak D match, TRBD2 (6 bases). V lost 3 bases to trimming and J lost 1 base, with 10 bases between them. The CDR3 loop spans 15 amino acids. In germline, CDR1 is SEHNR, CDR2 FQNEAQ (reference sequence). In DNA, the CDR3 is TGTGCCAGCAGCTTCCTCAGCGGGGCCAAAAACATTCAGTACTTC. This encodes CASSFLSGAKNIQYF.

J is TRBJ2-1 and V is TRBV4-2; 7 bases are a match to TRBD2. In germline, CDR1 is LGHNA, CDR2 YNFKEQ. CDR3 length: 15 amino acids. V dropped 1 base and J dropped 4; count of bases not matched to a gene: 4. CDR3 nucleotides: TGTGCCAGCAGCCAAGGGGCGGGGGATTACAATGAGCAGTTCTTC. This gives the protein CASSQGAGDYNEQFF.

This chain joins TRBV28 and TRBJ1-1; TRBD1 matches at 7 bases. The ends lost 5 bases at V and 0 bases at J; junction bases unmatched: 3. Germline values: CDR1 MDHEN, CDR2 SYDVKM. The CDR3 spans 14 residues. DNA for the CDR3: TGTGCCAGCAGTGGAGGGGGCGTGAACACTGAAGCTTTCTTT. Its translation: CASSGGGVNTEAFF.

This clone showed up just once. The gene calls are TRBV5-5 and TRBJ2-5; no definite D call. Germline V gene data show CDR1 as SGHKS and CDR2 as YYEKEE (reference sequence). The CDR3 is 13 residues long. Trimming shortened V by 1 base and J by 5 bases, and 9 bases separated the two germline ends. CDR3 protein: CASSLPARETQYF. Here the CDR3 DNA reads TGTGCCAGCAGCTTGCCCGCGCGGGAGACCCAGTACTTC.

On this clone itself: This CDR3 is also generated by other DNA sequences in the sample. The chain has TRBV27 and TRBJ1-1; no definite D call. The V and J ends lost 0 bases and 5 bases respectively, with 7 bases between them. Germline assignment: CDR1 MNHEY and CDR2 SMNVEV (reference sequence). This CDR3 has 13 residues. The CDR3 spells CASSLSTGTEAFF. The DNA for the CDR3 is TGTGCCAGCAGTTTATCCACGGGTACTGAAGCTTTCTTT.

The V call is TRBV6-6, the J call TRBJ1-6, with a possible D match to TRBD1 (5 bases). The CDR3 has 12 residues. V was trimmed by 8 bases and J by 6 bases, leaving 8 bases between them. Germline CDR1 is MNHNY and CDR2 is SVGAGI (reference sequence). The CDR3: CASLQGNSPLHF. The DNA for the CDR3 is TGTGCCAGCCTTCAGGGTAATTCACCCCTCCACTTT.

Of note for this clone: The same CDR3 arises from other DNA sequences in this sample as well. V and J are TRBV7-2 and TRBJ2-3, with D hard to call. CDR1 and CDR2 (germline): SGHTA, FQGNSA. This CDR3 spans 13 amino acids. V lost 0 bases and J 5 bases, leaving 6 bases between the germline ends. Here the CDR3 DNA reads TGTGCCAGCAGCTTAGCGACGGGAGATACGCAGTATTTT. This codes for CASSLATGDTQYF.

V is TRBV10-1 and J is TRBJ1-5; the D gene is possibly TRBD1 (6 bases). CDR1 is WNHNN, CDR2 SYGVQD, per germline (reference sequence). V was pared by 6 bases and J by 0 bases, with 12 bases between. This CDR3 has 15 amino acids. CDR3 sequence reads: CASSVGGNSNQPQHF. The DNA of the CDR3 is TGCGCCAGCAGCGTAGGGGGAAATAGCAATCAGCCCCAGCATTTT.

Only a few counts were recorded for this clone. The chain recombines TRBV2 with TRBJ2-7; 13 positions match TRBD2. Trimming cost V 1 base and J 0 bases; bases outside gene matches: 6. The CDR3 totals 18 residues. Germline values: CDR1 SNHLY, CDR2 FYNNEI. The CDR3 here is CASSEEILAGGPSYEQYF. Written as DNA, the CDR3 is TGTGCCAGCAGTGAAGAGATACTAGCGGGGGGGCCCTCCTACGAGCAGTACTTC.

CDR3 bases: TGTGCCAGCAGTGGTCCTGCAGGGTTCCCATCTGGGGCCAACGTCCTGACTTTC. Translated, it gives CASSGPAGFPSGANVLTF. The chain links TRBV6-1 to TRBJ2-6, with D perhaps matching TRBD1 (5 bases). The V gene lost 4 bases and the J gene lost 1 base, with 17 bases spanning the gap. This CDR3 has 18 residues. Germline V gene lookup returns CDR1 MNHNS and CDR2 SASEGT.

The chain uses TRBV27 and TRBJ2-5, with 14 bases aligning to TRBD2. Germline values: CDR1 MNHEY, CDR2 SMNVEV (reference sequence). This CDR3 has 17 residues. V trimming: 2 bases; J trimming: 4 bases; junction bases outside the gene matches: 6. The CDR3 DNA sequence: TGTGCCAGCAGTTTACCCCGACTAGCGGGAGGGAGAGAGACCCAGTACTTC. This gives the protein CASSLPRLAGGRETQYF.

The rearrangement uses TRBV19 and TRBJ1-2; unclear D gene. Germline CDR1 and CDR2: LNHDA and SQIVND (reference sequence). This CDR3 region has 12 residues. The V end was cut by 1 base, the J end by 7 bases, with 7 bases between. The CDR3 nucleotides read TGTGCCAGTAGTATAGGAGGGAGTGGCTACACCTTC. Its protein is CASSIGGSGYTF.

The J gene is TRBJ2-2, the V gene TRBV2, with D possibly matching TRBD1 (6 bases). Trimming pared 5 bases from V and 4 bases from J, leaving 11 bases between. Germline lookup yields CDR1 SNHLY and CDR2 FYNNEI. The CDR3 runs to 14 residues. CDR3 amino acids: CASSTGTTTGELFF. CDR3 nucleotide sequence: TGTGCCAGCAGTACCGGGACAACCACCGGGGAGCTGTTTTTT.

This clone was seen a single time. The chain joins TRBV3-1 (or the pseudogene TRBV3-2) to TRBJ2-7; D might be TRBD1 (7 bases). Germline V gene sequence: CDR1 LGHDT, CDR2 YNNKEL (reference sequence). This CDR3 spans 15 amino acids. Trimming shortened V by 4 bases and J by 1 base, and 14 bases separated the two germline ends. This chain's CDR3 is CASSLQGTVSYEQYF. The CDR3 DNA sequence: TGTGCCAGCAGCCTACAGGGGACTGTATCCTACGAGCAGTACTTC.

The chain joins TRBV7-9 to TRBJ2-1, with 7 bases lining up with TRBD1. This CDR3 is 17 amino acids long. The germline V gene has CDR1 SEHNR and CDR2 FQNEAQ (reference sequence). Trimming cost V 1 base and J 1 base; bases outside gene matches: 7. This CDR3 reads CASSLGYRGRSYNEQFF. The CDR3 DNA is TGTGCCAGCAGCTTAGGTTACAGGGGTAGATCCTACAATGAGCAGTTCTTC.

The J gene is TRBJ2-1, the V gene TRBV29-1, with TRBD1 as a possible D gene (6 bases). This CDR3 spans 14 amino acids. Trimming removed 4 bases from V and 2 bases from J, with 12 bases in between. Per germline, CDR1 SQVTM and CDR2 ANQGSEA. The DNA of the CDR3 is TGCAGCGTTGGGGGACATCTCACCTACAATGAGCAGTTCTTC. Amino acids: CSVGGHLTYNEQFF.

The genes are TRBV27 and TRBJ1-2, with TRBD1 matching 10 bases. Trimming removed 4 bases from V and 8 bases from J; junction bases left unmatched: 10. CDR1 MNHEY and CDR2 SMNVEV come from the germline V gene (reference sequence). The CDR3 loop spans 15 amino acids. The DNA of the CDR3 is TGTGCCAGCAGTTCAACAGGACAGGGGGTGCGGGGCTACACCTTC. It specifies CASSSTGQGVRGYTF.

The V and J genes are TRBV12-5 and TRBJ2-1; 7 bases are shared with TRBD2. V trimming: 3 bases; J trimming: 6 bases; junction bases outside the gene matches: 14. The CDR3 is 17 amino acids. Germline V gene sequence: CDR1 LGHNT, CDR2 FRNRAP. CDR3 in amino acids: CASGFWVGQRDLNEQFF. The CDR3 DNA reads TGTGCTAGTGGTTTTTGGGTCGGCCAGCGGGATCTCAATGAGCAGTTCTTC.

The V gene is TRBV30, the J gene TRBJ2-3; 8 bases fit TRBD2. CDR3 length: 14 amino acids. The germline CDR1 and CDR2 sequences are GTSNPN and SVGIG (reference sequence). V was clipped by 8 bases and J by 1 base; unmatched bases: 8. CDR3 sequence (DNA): TGTGCCCGCCGTAGCGGGGTTGGCACAGATACGCAGTATTTT. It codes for CARRSGVGTDTQYF.